The 10 T cell receptor beta chains below all came from one sample that was sequenced in a study of beta chain features in type 1 diabetes. Isolated RNA was reverse transcribed in full, so expressed TCRB transcripts were sequenced. Clones were sequenced by immunoSEQ multiplex PCR, and TCRdb holds only the in-frame ones, with some missing. The repertoire includes under 800,000 clones, roughly 15% of them detected once, and about 0.093% sits in the top ten. Sequences were obtained from naive CD4+ T cells from blood. All receptors derive from a young man in good health.

This chain joins TRBV2 and TRBJ2-7; TRBD2 matches at 10 bases. V was clipped by 2 bases and J by 2 bases; unmatched bases: 0. Germline lookup yields CDR1 SNHLY and CDR2 FYNNEI. The CDR3 consists of 14 residues. The CDR3 sequence is CASSESGGAYEQYF. CDR3 DNA: TGTGCCAGCAGTGAAAGCGGGGGGGCCTACGAGCAGTACTTC. Looking up the rest from reference TRBV2 and TRBJ2-7 gives the full variable domain: EPEVTQTPSHQVTQMGQEVILRCVPISNHLYFYWYRQILGQKVEFLVSFYNNEISEKSEIFDDQFSVERPDGSNFTLKIRSTKLEDSAMYFCASSESGGAYEQYFGPGTRLTVT.

CDR3 amino acids: CASSPRARGAGELFF. The CDR3 nucleotides are TGTGCCAGCAGCCCAAGGGCCAGGGGGGCCGGGGAGCTGTTTTTT. The chain joins TRBV7-3 to TRBJ2-2; D may be TRBD1 (7 bases). Trimming shortened V by 5 bases and J by 6 bases, and 16 bases separated the two germline ends. From germline, CDR1 is SGHTA and CDR2 FQGTGA. The CDR3 runs to 15 residues.

The chain combines TRBV29-1 with TRBJ1-1, with D possibly being TRBD1 (6 bases). Trimming took off 6 bases at V and 1 base at J, with 12 bases between the two ends. Per germline, CDR1 SQVTM and CDR2 ANQGSEA. The CDR3 is made up of 13 amino acids. The CDR3 is CSVETQGNTEAFF. In DNA, the CDR3 is TGCAGCGTAGAAACACAGGGGAACACTGAAGCTTTCTTT.

The rearrangement joins TRBV18 to TRBJ2-3; 12 bases line up with TRBD1. CDR3 size: 17 residues. Losses at the gene ends were 3 bases for V and 4 bases for J; bases not matched to a gene: 8. The germline gives CDR1 KGHSH, CDR2 LQKENI. The CDR3 loop is CASSPFPGQGAADTQYF. As DNA, the CDR3 is TGTGCCAGCTCACCCTTCCCGGGACAGGGGGCTGCAGATACGCAGTATTTT.

The chain has TRBV7-2 and TRBJ1-5; no reliable D call. Germline CDR1 reads SGHTA; CDR2 reads FQGNSA. The V end was cut by 6 bases, the J end by 0 bases, with 9 bases between. This CDR3 has 14 amino acids. In DNA form, the CDR3 reads TGTGCCAGCAGAGCATACCCTAGCAATCAGCCCCAGCATTTT. It is translated as CASRAYPSNQPQHF.

In this sample, this clone turned up a few times. The rearrangement links TRBV11-2 to TRBJ2-1; the D gene could be TRBD1 or TRBD2 (5 bases each). The CDR3 is 13 residues long. CDR1 and CDR2 from the germline V gene are SGHAT and FQNNGV. The ends were cut back, 2 bases at V and 15 bases at J, with 17 bases in the middle. The CDR3 DNA reads TGTGCCAGCAGCTTACGAGGGGCCCCGCCCGCGTTCTTC. Amino acids: CASSLRGAPPAFF.

About this clone itself: The same CDR3 can be traced to other DNA sequences in this sample. The rearrangement links TRBV5-1 to TRBJ2-1; D gene ambiguous. The CDR3 contains 13 residues. V was clipped by 0 bases and J by 3 bases, with 4 bases between them. Germline CDR1 SGHRS, CDR2 YFSETQ. The CDR3 coding sequence is TGCGCCAGCAGCTTGGACGGCTACAATGAGCAGTTCTTC. Amino acids: CASSLDGYNEQFF.

This clone was detected only a few times. The chain carries TRBV27 and TRBJ2-7; TRBD1 matches at 10 bases. This CDR3 contains 14 residues. Germline V gene lookup returns CDR1 MNHEY and CDR2 SMNVEV (reference sequence). V trimming: 9 bases; J trimming: 3 bases; junction bases outside the gene matches: 8. The DNA for the CDR3 is TGTGCCAGTTCCGGGACAGGGGAACGCTACGAGCAGTACTTC. Its protein is CASSGTGERYEQYF.

This clone showed up just a few times. This chain links TRBV28 with TRBJ2-1; the match to TRBD2 covers 10 bases. V trimming: 1 base; J trimming: 9 bases; junction bases outside the gene matches: 9. The germline V gene encodes CDR1 MDHEN and CDR2 SYDVKM. This CDR3 comprises 16 residues. CDR3 coding DNA: TGTGCCAGCAGTTTATCGCCCGGACTAGCGGAAGGTGAGCAGTTCTTC. This gives the protein CASSLSPGLAEGEQFF.

This chain links TRBV25-1 with TRBJ1-3; D is uncertain. CDR3 length: 16 amino acids. Trimming pared 5 bases from V and 0 bases from J, leaving 14 bases between. Per the germline V gene, CDR1 is MGHDK and CDR2 is SYGVNS. CDR3 amino acids: CASSINSGISGNTIYF. The CDR3 DNA follows: TGTGCCAGCAGTATTAATTCGGGGATCTCTGGAAACACCATATATTTT.